Following are 8 T cell receptor beta chains from one sample sequenced in a study of T-cell reconstitution after alpha-beta-depleted transplantation in children. Researchers prepared the TCRbeta library using unique molecular identifiers, the study reports. TCRdb re-called the PCR reads with MiXCR, one entry per CDR3 protein. Among about 590,000 distinct CDR3 sequences listed, 10% to 15% were seen once. Source: PBMCs, mostly from graft donor cells, taken 360 days after TCRalphabeta/CD19-depleted stem cell transplant. The receptors stem from a male patient younger than 18 who had a stem cell transplant for acute myeloid leukemia, so the T cells may come from the graft donor.

This clonotype appeared a few times. The V gene is TRBV5-1, the J gene TRBJ2-2; 11 bases fit TRBD2. The germline V gene encodes CDR1 SGHRS and CDR2 YFSETQ. The CDR3 has 18 amino acids. V trimming: 4 bases; J trimming: 8 bases; junction bases outside the gene matches: 16. Here the CDR3 reads CASSPRHTSGSFAGELFF. The CDR3, as DNA: TGCGCCAGCAGCCCTCGGCATACTAGCGGGAGTTTCGCTGGGGAGCTGTTTTTT.

This chain links TRBV24-1 with TRBJ2-7; 12 bases agree with TRBD1. Losses at the gene ends were 2 bases for V and 7 bases for J; bases not matched to a gene: 5. CDR1 KGHDR and CDR2 SFDVKD come from the germline V gene. This CDR3 contains 15 residues. In DNA, the CDR3 is TGTGCCACCAGTGATTCGGGACAGGGGGCGCGGGAGCAGTACTTC. Translated: CATSDSGQGAREQYF.

The sample holds a few counts of this clonotype. The chain has TRBV6-5 and TRBJ1-2; 7 nucleotides align to TRBD1. The germline V gene has CDR1 MNHEY and CDR2 SVGAGI. V lost 2 bases and J lost 4; bases outside the gene matches: 4. The CDR3 sequence is 14 residues long. The CDR3 loop reads CASSYVTGSYGYTF. The CDR3, as DNA: TGTGCCAGCAGTTACGTGACAGGGTCCTATGGCTACACCTTC.

The chain couples TRBV27 to TRBJ2-2, with TRBD2 matching 9 bases. This CDR3 contains 17 residues. Germline loops: CDR1 MNHEY, CDR2 SMNVEV (reference sequence). The J segment lost 4 bases and the V segment lost 0 bases, leaving 6 bases of the junction unmatched. In DNA, the CDR3 is TGTGCCAGCAGTTTATCGAGCGGGAGGTCGAGCACCGGGGAGCTGTTTTTT. Residues: CASSLSSGRSSTGELFF.

The chain employs TRBV13 and TRBJ2-5; 7 bases are a match to TRBD2. Trimming at V came to 0 bases and at J to 7 bases, leaving 8 bases not matched to a gene. Germline CDR1 and CDR2: PRHDT and FYEKMQ (reference sequence). The CDR3 runs 15 residues. CDR3 in amino acids: CASSLGAGGRGTQYF. CDR3 DNA: TGTGCCAGCAGCTTAGGTGCCGGCGGGAGAGGGACCCAGTACTTC.

This chain links TRBV4-3 with TRBJ1-4, with a weak D call TRBD1 (5 bases). The CDR3 runs to 18 residues. Germline V lookup: CDR1 LGHNA, CDR2 YSLEER. The V end lost 2 bases, the J end lost 0 bases, and 16 bases lay between the germline ends. The CDR3 loop reads CASSQLRDGTATNEKLFF. Here the CDR3 DNA reads TGCGCCAGCAGCCAACTTCGGGACGGAACTGCAACTAATGAAAAACTGTTTTTT.

This clonotype came up a few times. The V call is TRBV12-3 or TRBV12-4, the J call TRBJ2-5; 9 bases align to TRBD2. CDR3 size: 13 residues. V was pared by 6 bases and J by 5 bases, with 4 bases of the junction left unmatched. CDR3 DNA: TGTGCCAGCAGGCTAGCGGGATCGGAGACCCAGTACTTC. Translated: CASRLAGSETQYF.

In its sample, this clonotype was seen many times. V gene TRBV6-2 or TRBV6-3 combines with J gene TRBJ2-4; a possible D gene is TRBD2 (6 bases). CDR1 and CDR2 from the germline V gene are MNHEY and SVGEGT. Trimming removed 4 bases from V and 1 base from J, with 20 bases in between. There are 18 residues in the CDR3. The CDR3 DNA reads as TGTGCCAGCAGTTTACTAGCCCTCGGGGCTAGTGCCAAAAACATTCAGTACTTC. Its protein product is CASSLLALGASAKNIQYF.